This is a list of T cell receptor beta chains from one sample in a study of cytomegalovirus exposure and HLA in healthy donors. Some clones are missing from TCRdb's copy, which holds only in-frame ones; the method was immunoSEQ multiplex PCR. The repertoire holds 110,000 or so clones, approximately 80% seen once, with around 2.5% in the top ten. Material: PBMCs. Receptor source: a young woman in good health and CMV-seronegative. CDR3s include the opening cysteine and the closing phenylalanine or tryptophan. Fields, in order: D gene, V gene, clone size, J gene, CDR3 DNA, CDR3 protein. The D gene is left open where the match is weak. For some rows the clone size is stated as once, few or many, or as a class when expanded; others skip it.

>TRBD2|TRBV11-3|.|TRBJ2-5
TGTGCCAGCAGTTCGAGCGGGGGAGAGACCCAGTACTTC
CASSSSGGETQYF
>.|TRBV6-6|.|TRBJ2-3
TGTGCCAGCAGTTATGCCCGGTCCACAGATACGCAGTATTTT
CASSYARSTDTQYF
>TRBD2|TRBV27|.|TRBJ2-7
TGTGCCAGCAGTTCCGGACTAGCGGGGATCTACGAGCAGTACTTC
CASSSGLAGIYEQYF
>.|TRBV27|few|TRBJ1-5
TGTGCCAGCAGTTCCCCCTTACCGGGGCAGCCCCAGCATTTT
CASSSPLPGQPQHF
>.|TRBV7-2|.|TRBJ2-1
TGTGCCAGCAGCTTAAACCCCGCGCCGGATGAGCAGTTCTTC
CASSLNPAPDEQFF
>.|TRBV19|few|TRBJ1-5
TGTGCCAGCCAGACAGCGCCGAATCAGCCCCAGCATTTT
CASQTAPNQPQHF
>TRBD1|TRBV30|.|TRBJ1-3
TGTGCCTGCCCGATCACAGGGGGTCATCCTCGAAACACCATATATTTT
CACPITGGHPRNTIYF
>.|TRBV19|.|TRBJ2-5
TGTGCCAGCAAGGGGCCTTTTTGGGAGACCCAGTACTTC
CASKGPFWETQYF
>TRBD2|TRBV5-6|.|TRBJ2-3
TGTGCCAGCAGCGGATCTAGCGGGGGGGCGGTTTCAGATACGCAGTATTTT
CASSGSSGGAVSDTQYF
>.|TRBV7-2|.|TRBJ2-7
TGTGCCAGCAGCTTAGCGGCGGACAGACCCTCCTACGAGCAGTACTTC
CASSLAADRPSYEQYF
>TRBD2|TRBV19|.|TRBJ2-1
TGTGCCAGTAACGGTGCCTCGGGGGGGCTGTACAATGAGCAGTTCTTC
CASNGASGGLYNEQFF
>.|TRBV6-1|once|TRBJ1-5
TGTGCCAGCAGTGTGAGGGTAACAATCAATCAGCCCCAGCATTTT
CASSVRVTINQPQHF
>.|TRBV4-3|.|TRBJ2-3
TGCGCCAGCAGCCAAGAGCGGACTCCGTCTGGAGATACGCAGTATTTT
CASSQERTPSGDTQYF
>TRBD2|TRBV29-1|.|TRBJ2-1
TGCAGCGTTGACGTAGACGGGGGAAGCGGGGGTGAGCAGTTCTTC
CSVDVDGGSGGEQFF
>.|TRBV7-2|.|TRBJ1-2
TGTGCCAGCAGCTTGACAGTGGGGGGCTACACCTTC
CASSLTVGGYTF
>TRBD1|TRBV28|once|TRBJ1-4
TGTGCCAGCAACTCGGGACAGGTGGCAACTAATGAAAAACTGTTTTTT
CASNSGQVATNEKLFF
>.|TRBV19|.|TRBJ2-2
TGTGCCAGTATCATCTCTACAGCGAACACCGGGGAGCTGTTTTTT
CASIISTANTGELFF
>.|TRBV9|.|TRBJ1-1
TGTGCCAGCAGCGTAGCTGGCGGGAACACTGAAGCTTTCTTT
CASSVAGGNTEAFF
>.|TRBV28|.|TRBJ2-6
TGTGCCAGCAGTTCTCCTGCCAGGACACCAACCCCTCATACTGGGGCCAACGTCCTGACTTTC
CASSSPARTPTPHTGANVLTF
>.|TRBV7-6|.|TRBJ1-1
TGTGCCAGCAGCTTAGAGCAGAACACTGAAGCTTTCTTT
CASSLEQNTEAFF
>.|TRBV28|once|TRBJ1-2
TGTGCCGCCAACAGGGTAGAGTATGGCTACACCTTC
CAANRVEYGYTF
>.|TRBV6-1|.|TRBJ2-7
TGTGCCAGCAAGCGGTACGAGCAGTACTTC
CASKRYEQYF
>TRBD2|TRBV7-2|.|TRBJ2-3
TGTGCCAGCAGCTTAGCCGGCGGGGGGGGCGCAGATACGCAGTATTTT
CASSLAGGGGADTQYF
>TRBD2|TRBV29-1|few|TRBJ2-5
TGCAGCGCCGCCGGTAGCGGGGGAGAGACCCAGTACTTC
CSAAGSGGETQYF
>TRBD1|TRBV15|.|TRBJ2-4
TGTGCCACCAGCAGGTTGACAGGGAGCAACATTCAGTACTTC
CATSRLTGSNIQYF
>.|TRBV12-5|.|TRBJ1-5
TGTGCTAGTGGTTTGGTACTATCAGGGAGGGTACGTCAGCCCCAGCATTTT
CASGLVLSGRVRQPQHF
>.|TRBV5-5|.|TRBJ1-2
TGTGCCAGCTTAGCAGGGATAACCGTCACCTATGGCTACACCTTC
CASLAGITVTYGYTF
>TRBD2|TRBV7-8|.|TRBJ2-1
TGTGCCAGCAGCTCAAGACTAGCGGGTAGCTCCTACAATGAGCAGTTCTTC
CASSSRLAGSSYNEQFF
>.|TRBV7-8|once|TRBJ1-2
TGTGCCAGCAGCATAACCGTAGACTATGGCTACACCTTC
CASSITVDYGYTF
>.|TRBV25-1|.|TRBJ2-5
TGTGCCAGCAGTGAACCAGGGGAGACAAAGACCCAGTACTTC
CASSEPGETKTQYF
>TRBD1|TRBV4-1|once|TRBJ2-3
TGCGCCAGCAGCACCGGGGGCGGACAGGGGGTCCTCCGGCCCCTCACAGATACGCAGTATTTT
CASSTGGGQGVLRPLTDTQYF
>.|TRBV27|.|TRBJ1-1
TGTGCCAGCAGCCGGCCGGCGGGTGAAGCTTTCTTT
CASSRPAGEAFF
>.|TRBV7-9|.|TRBJ2-7
TGTGCCAGCAGCTTCGGACAGATTATTATCCGAACTGTATACGAGCAGTACTTC
CASSFGQIIIRTVYEQYF
>.|TRBV6-5|.|TRBJ2-3
TGTGCCAGCAGTTTCAGACTCGAGGTCGCCACAGATACGCAGTATTTT
CASSFRLEVATDTQYF
>.|TRBV5-6|.|TRBJ2-1
TGTGCCAGCAGCTTTTGGGGGGGCCTTGGTGAGCAGTTCTTC
CASSFWGGLGEQFF
>.|TRBV5-1|.|TRBJ2-1
TGCGCCAGCAGCTACTCGCGGAATGAGCAGTTCTTC
CASSYSRNEQFF
>.|TRBV25-1|.|TRBJ1-1
TGTGCCAGCACCGATCCGGGGTGGACTGAAGCTTTCTTT
CASTDPGWTEAFF
>TRBD1|TRBV7-2|.|TRBJ2-7
TGTGCCAGCAGCTTATTTGTGGGGGTGGACAGGGCTCCAGAGCAGTACTTC
CASSLFVGVDRAPEQYF
>.|TRBV28|.|TRBJ1-1
TGTGCCAGCAGTTTAGTTTCCCGCGGGGGTTTCTTT
CASSLVSRGGFF
>.|TRBV11-2|.|TRBJ2-1
TGTGCCAGCAGCTTAGGGCTCGAACTATTCCCTTACAATGAGCAGTTCTTC
CASSLGLELFPYNEQFF
>TRBD1|TRBV5-1|.|TRBJ1-2
TGCGCCAGCAGCCCGGACAGGACAACCGACACCCTCTATGGCTACACCTTC
CASSPDRTTDTLYGYTF
>TRBD2|TRBV7-6|.|TRBJ2-5
TGTGCCAGCAGCGTTGGACTAGAGGTGCAGACCCAGTACTTC
CASSVGLEVQTQYF
>.|TRBV7-9|.|TRBJ2-7
TGTGCCAGCAGCGATGGGACATACGAGCAGTACTTC
CASSDGTYEQYF
>.|TRBV7-9|.|TRBJ1-6
TGTGCCAGCACCCCACCGGGGAGGAGGAATTCACCCCTCCACTTT
CASTPPGRRNSPLHF
>.|TRBV19|.|TRBJ1-1
TGTGCCAGTAGTATGAACAGGGTGACTGAAGCTTTCTTT
CASSMNRVTEAFF
>TRBD1|TRBV30|.|TRBJ1-2
TGTGCCTGGATCCCCCTCACAGGGGCTAACTATGGCTACACCTTC
CAWIPLTGANYGYTF
>.|TRBV7-2|.|TRBJ1-1
TGTGCCAGCAGCTTAGGGTCAGGATGGCTAGAAGCTTTCTTT
CASSLGSGWLEAFF
>TRBD1|TRBV28|.|TRBJ2-7
TGTGCCAGCAGTCGACAGGGGGCGCAGAGTTACTACGAGCAGTACTTC
CASSRQGAQSYYEQYF
>.|TRBV19|.|TRBJ1-2
TGTGCCAGTAGTGAGGCAGTGGGTGGCTACACCTTC
CASSEAVGGYTF
>.|TRBV13|few|TRBJ2-1
TGTGCCAGCGCAAAAGACCGGAGCTCCTACAATGAGCAGTTCTTC
CASAKDRSSYNEQFF
>.|TRBV6-1|few|TRBJ1-5
TGTGCCAGCAGACAGGGTAATCAGCCCCAGCATTTT
CASRQGNQPQHF
>.|TRBV20-1|.|TRBJ1-1
TGCAGTGCTAGAGATTGGGCGGAAGCTTTCTTT
CSARDWAEAFF
>TRBD1|TRBV5-1|once|TRBJ1-1
TGCGCCAGCAGCTTGGGACAGGGGTTGAACACTGAAGCTTTCTTT
CASSLGQGLNTEAFF
>TRBD1|TRBV2|.|TRBJ2-2
TGTGCCACCAGACAGGGTGGGAACACCGGGGAGCTGTTTTTT
CATRQGGNTGELFF
>TRBD1|TRBV28|few|TRBJ1-1
TGTGCCAGCAGTTTTGTGGACAGGGACACTGAAGCTTTCTTT
CASSFVDRDTEAFF
>.|TRBV5-1|.|TRBJ1-1
TGCGCCAGCAGCTTGGAGGGGCTTGAAGCTTTCTTT
CASSLEGLEAFF
>.|TRBV6-4|once|TRBJ2-1
TGTGCCAGCAGTGACGAGACAGCAGGAAGTAATGAGCAGTTCTTC
CASSDETAGSNEQFF
>.|TRBV2|few|TRBJ1-1
TGTGCCAGCAGTGACAGGGGCTTCGGGAACACTGAAGCTTTCTTT
CASSDRGFGNTEAFF
>.|TRBV2|.|TRBJ1-5
TGTGCCAGCAGTGATAACAGTCATCAGCCCCAGCATTTT
CASSDNSHQPQHF
>.|TRBV2|.|TRBJ2-7
TGTGCCAGCAGAGAAGTACTGGACAGCTCCTACGAGCAGTACTTC
CASREVLDSSYEQYF